Described below is a single TCR beta chain sequence and its context. Its antigen remains unknown. cDNA specific to TCR beta was made from 500 to 650 ng of total RNA, with a constant-region primer employed for priming. Library construction for TCR beta comprised three nested multiplex PCR rounds performed with slightly modified ARM-PCR. Two initial PCR rounds of approximately 10 cycles each paired TRBV1-TRBV30 forward primers with a C-beta reverse primer. TCRdb analysed the multiplex PCR reads with MiXCR anew, one entry per CDR3 protein. In the table there are roughly 200,000 distinct CDR3 sequences, about 85% of which are singletons. The entry originates in a study of tumor-infiltrating lymphocytes in primary liver carcinoma. Whole-study results and caveats: Pairs comparing tumor with adjacent tissue or blood overlapped less than pairs drawn from tumor regions.

The length of the CDR3 is 15 residues. CDR1 and CDR2 from the germline V gene are SGHNT and YYREEE (reference sequence). Deletions cut 5 bases from V and 5 bases from J, with 19 bases between. Bulk tissue was left unsorted, and RNA and DNA were co-extracted from 20-30 mg of it. Surgical resection served as treatment for the primary liver carcinoma of these patients. No patient had received treatment, and all had chronic HBV infection. Tumor samples uniformly had over 80% viable tumor cells. The specimen sequenced was tumor tissue from primary liver carcinoma. The receptor's source is a man aged 40-49 years with primary liver carcinoma and hepatitis B virus infection. The chain employs TRBV5-4 and TRBJ1-2; D gene unclear. The CDR3 nucleotides are TGTGCCAGCAGACTAACCTCCGGGGTAAGTTATGGCTACACCTTC. Protein: CASRLTSGVSYGYTF.